Listed below are T cell receptor beta chains from one sample, sequenced in a study of OX40 agonist ivuxolimab in advanced cancers. Using immunoSEQ multiplex PCR, the repertoire was profiled, and TCRdb retains in-frame clones only, with some absent. The sample includes around 80,000 clones, around 92% seen only once; the top ten take 7% to 9.5%. The input for sequencing was CD4+ or CD8+ T cells sorted from blood, taken in a trial of the OX40 agonist ivuxolimab. The source is an adult with an advanced solid tumor such as melanoma, head and neck, liver or kidney cancer. Each CDR3 is given with its conserved first and last residue. Fields, in order: clone size, V gene, D gene, J gene, CDR3 DNA, CDR3 protein. D genes are given only for firm matches. Clone size, where shown, is once, few, many, or a class for clones that have expanded.

clone size: NA; V gene: TRBV5-6; D gene: TRBD1; J gene: TRBJ1-3; CDR3 DNA: TGTGCCAGCAGCTGGAGGGACAGGCCTCCGTTGAGCTCTGGAAACACCATATATTTT; CDR3 protein: CASSWRDRPPLSSGNTIYF
clone size: NA; V gene: TRBV28; D gene: TRBD1; J gene: TRBJ1-1; CDR3 DNA: TGTGCCAGCTCAGGGGGAACTGAAGCTTTCTTT; CDR3 protein: CASSGGTEAFF
clone size: NA; V gene: TRBV29-1; D gene: NA; J gene: TRBJ2-3; CDR3 DNA: TGCAGCGTCGCGGACAGCACAGATACGCAGTATTTT; CDR3 protein: CSVADSTDTQYF
clone size: NA; V gene: TRBV27; D gene: NA; J gene: TRBJ1-1; CDR3 DNA: TGTGCCAGCAGTTTAGGGGGTGCCACTGAAGCTTTCTTT; CDR3 protein: CASSLGGATEAFF
clone size: NA; V gene: TRBV5-6; D gene: NA; J gene: TRBJ1-3; CDR3 DNA: TGTGCCAGCAGCTTAAGTGTTGGAAACACCATATATTTT; CDR3 protein: CASSLSVGNTIYF
clone size: NA; V gene: TRBV5-4; D gene: NA; J gene: TRBJ2-7; CDR3 DNA: TGTGCCAGCAGCCACGGCCAAGCGGCTTCCTACGAGCAGTACTTC; CDR3 protein: CASSHGQAASYEQYF
clone size: NA; V gene: TRBV11-2; D gene: TRBD2; J gene: TRBJ2-3; CDR3 DNA: TGTGCCAGCAGCGTAGCGGGGCTCGGGGATACGCAGTATTTT; CDR3 protein: CASSVAGLGDTQYF
clone size: NA; V gene: TRBV4-3; D gene: NA; J gene: TRBJ1-1; CDR3 DNA: TGCGCCAGCAGCACCTTAGAGAACACTGAAGCTTTCTTT; CDR3 protein: CASSTLENTEAFF
clone size: NA; V gene: TRBV6-5; D gene: NA; J gene: TRBJ1-2; CDR3 DNA: TGTGCCAGCAGTCTCGGGACAAACTATGGCTACACCTTC; CDR3 protein: CASSLGTNYGYTF
clone size: NA; V gene: TRBV15; D gene: NA; J gene: TRBJ1-5; CDR3 DNA: TGTGCCACCAGCAGAGTCCAATTAGCAATCAGTAGCCACCCTCCAGGCCCCCAGCATTTT; CDR3 protein: CATSRVQLAISSHPPGPQHF
clone size: NA; V gene: TRBV5-1; D gene: TRBD1; J gene: TRBJ2-3; CDR3 DNA: TGCGCCAGCAGCTTGGGGGACAGGGAAAGCACAGATACGCAGTATTTT; CDR3 protein: CASSLGDRESTDTQYF
clone size: NA; V gene: TRBV2; D gene: TRBD1; J gene: TRBJ2-6; CDR3 DNA: TGTGCCAGCAAGGGGGCAGGGAGCTCTGGGGCCAACGTCCTGACTTTC; CDR3 protein: CASKGAGSSGANVLTF
clone size: NA; V gene: TRBV7-3; D gene: NA; J gene: TRBJ1-5; CDR3 DNA: TGTGCCAGCAGCTACGGGGACAATCAGCCCCAGCATTTT; CDR3 protein: CASSYGDNQPQHF
clone size: NA; V gene: TRBV4-1; D gene: NA; J gene: TRBJ2-7; CDR3 DNA: TGCGCCAGCAGCCAAGTTGTGGGCGGGTCCTACGAGCAGTACTTC; CDR3 protein: CASSQVVGGSYEQYF
clone size: NA; V gene: TRBV4-3; D gene: NA; J gene: TRBJ2-5; CDR3 DNA: TGCGCCAGCAGCCAAGATTGGGTATCGCGGGATCGGATCTTCCAAGAGACCCAGTACTTC; CDR3 protein: CASSQDWVSRDRIFQETQYF
clone size: NA; V gene: TRBV9; D gene: NA; J gene: TRBJ2-3; CDR3 DNA: TGTGCCAGCGGAGGGGCGGTCACAGATACGCAGTATTTT; CDR3 protein: CASGGAVTDTQYF
clone size: NA; V gene: TRBV2; D gene: NA; J gene: TRBJ1-1; CDR3 DNA: TGTGCCAGCATAGGATCAGGGAGGGAGGACACTGAAGCTTTCTTT; CDR3 protein: CASIGSGREDTEAFF
clone size: NA; V gene: TRBV9; D gene: TRBD2; J gene: TRBJ2-7; CDR3 DNA: TGTGCCAGCAGCCCCCGGACTAGCGGGGGCTACGAGCAGTACTTC; CDR3 protein: CASSPRTSGGYEQYF
clone size: NA; V gene: TRBV4-1; D gene: TRBD2; J gene: TRBJ2-7; CDR3 DNA: TGCGCCAGCAGCCCCTTAGCGGGGGGGACCTACGAGCAGTACTTC; CDR3 protein: CASSPLAGGTYEQYF
clone size: NA; V gene: TRBV27; D gene: NA; J gene: TRBJ2-7; CDR3 DNA: TGTGCCAGCAGTTGGGTGGGCGGTCACTCCTACGAGCAGTACTTC; CDR3 protein: CASSWVGGHSYEQYF
clone size: NA; V gene: TRBV5-4; D gene: NA; J gene: TRBJ2-7; CDR3 DNA: TGTGCCAGCAGCTTGTGGCCGGCCAGCTCCTACGAGCAGTACTTC; CDR3 protein: CASSLWPASSYEQYF
clone size: NA; V gene: TRBV27; D gene: NA; J gene: TRBJ1-2; CDR3 DNA: TGTGCCAGCAGTTACTCAAGGACTTATGGCTACACCTTC; CDR3 protein: CASSYSRTYGYTF
clone size: NA; V gene: TRBV6-6; D gene: TRBD1; J gene: TRBJ2-7; CDR3 DNA: TGTGCCAGCAGTCCCAAGGACAGGGTAGGGTCCTACGAGCAGTACTTC; CDR3 protein: CASSPKDRVGSYEQYF
clone size: NA; V gene: TRBV5-6; D gene: NA; J gene: TRBJ2-7; CDR3 DNA: TGTGCCAGCAGCTTGGGGTCTTCCTACGAGCAGTACTTC; CDR3 protein: CASSLGSSYEQYF
clone size: once; V gene: TRBV7-6; D gene: TRBD1; J gene: TRBJ2-7; CDR3 DNA: TGTGCCAGCAGCTTAGCGGTTGCCGGGACAGACGAGCAGTACTTC; CDR3 protein: CASSLAVAGTDEQYF
clone size: NA; V gene: TRBV19; D gene: NA; J gene: TRBJ1-2; CDR3 DNA: TGTGCCAGTAGTATATGGCGACTGTCGGGCGGCTACACCTTC; CDR3 protein: CASSIWRLSGGYTF
clone size: NA; V gene: TRBV13; D gene: NA; J gene: TRBJ2-3; CDR3 DNA: TGTGCCAGCAGCTTAGCGATCCGGGGGCCAATTGTAGATACGCAGTATTTT; CDR3 protein: CASSLAIRGPIVDTQYF
clone size: NA; V gene: TRBV10-3; D gene: TRBD2; J gene: TRBJ2-1; CDR3 DNA: TGTGCCATCAGTGAGAAGTGGACTAGCGGGGGGGTGACTGACTCCTACAATGAGCAGTTCTTC; CDR3 protein: CAISEKWTSGGVTDSYNEQFF
clone size: NA; V gene: TRBV30; D gene: TRBD1; J gene: TRBJ2-2; CDR3 DNA: TGTGCCTGGAGTCCTGGACAGGGCACCGGGGAGCTGTTTTTT; CDR3 protein: CAWSPGQGTGELFF
clone size: NA; V gene: TRBV9; D gene: TRBD1; J gene: TRBJ1-4; CDR3 DNA: TGTGCCAGCAGCCCTTGGGCAGGGGAAGGGGGCAAACTGTTTTTT; CDR3 protein: CASSPWAGEGGKLFF
clone size: NA; V gene: TRBV4-2; D gene: NA; J gene: TRBJ2-1; CDR3 DNA: TGTGCCAGCAGCCAAGGACAAGTGGGGGGGCCTTACAATGAGCAGTTCTTC; CDR3 protein: CASSQGQVGGPYNEQFF
clone size: few; V gene: TRBV11-2; D gene: TRBD1; J gene: TRBJ2-1; CDR3 DNA: TGTGCCAGCAGCTCCTACAGGGGCGGCTCCTACAATGAGCAGTTCTTC; CDR3 protein: CASSSYRGGSYNEQFF
clone size: NA; V gene: TRBV6-1; D gene: NA; J gene: TRBJ1-4; CDR3 DNA: TGTGCCAGCAGTGTGCAGGGAAAAAATGAAAAACTGTTTTTT; CDR3 protein: CASSVQGKNEKLFF
clone size: NA; V gene: TRBV5-6; D gene: TRBD2; J gene: TRBJ2-1; CDR3 DNA: TGTGCCAGCAGCTTGGGACTAGCGGGAGTCTACAATGAGCAGTTCTTC; CDR3 protein: CASSLGLAGVYNEQFF
clone size: NA; V gene: TRBV15; D gene: NA; J gene: TRBJ2-7; CDR3 DNA: TGTGCCACCAGCAGGGCTGTACAGGGGGGGACCTACGAGCAGTACTTC; CDR3 protein: CATSRAVQGGTYEQYF
clone size: few; V gene: TRBV19; D gene: NA; J gene: TRBJ1-2; CDR3 DNA: TGTGCCAGTAGTACACAGGTTGGCTACACCTTC; CDR3 protein: CASSTQVGYTF
clone size: NA; V gene: TRBV5-1; D gene: NA; J gene: TRBJ1-5; CDR3 DNA: TGCGCCAGCAGCTTGAGTCCGGAACAACACAATCAGCCCCAGCATTTT; CDR3 protein: CASSLSPEQHNQPQHF
clone size: few; V gene: TRBV5-4; D gene: TRBD2; J gene: TRBJ2-1; CDR3 DNA: TGTGCCACCGTTAGCGGGGGCGCAAACAATGAGCAGTTCTTC; CDR3 protein: CATVSGGANNEQFF
clone size: once; V gene: TRBV5-4; D gene: NA; J gene: TRBJ2-7; CDR3 DNA: TGTGCCAGCAGCTTGGCGCCAGGGACAAAGTACTTC; CDR3 protein: CASSLAPGTKYF
clone size: NA; V gene: TRBV4-2; D gene: TRBD2; J gene: TRBJ2-5; CDR3 DNA: TGTGCCAGCAGCCATCCACTAGCGGGGGGGCTTAAGCGTGAGACCCAGTACTTC; CDR3 protein: CASSHPLAGGLKRETQYF
clone size: NA; V gene: TRBV6-1; D gene: TRBD1; J gene: TRBJ1-2; CDR3 DNA: TGTGCCAGCAGTGAATGGGGGACAGGGGTTAGCTATGGCTACACCTTC; CDR3 protein: CASSEWGTGVSYGYTF
clone size: NA; V gene: TRBV7-6; D gene: TRBD1; J gene: TRBJ2-7; CDR3 DNA: TGTGCCAGCAGCTTAATGGGGGACAGGGCCTACGAGCAGTACTTC; CDR3 protein: CASSLMGDRAYEQYF
clone size: NA; V gene: TRBV7-9; D gene: TRBD2; J gene: TRBJ2-3; CDR3 DNA: TGTGCCAGCAGCTTGGTTCTAGCGGGGGGTCCGGATACGCAGTATTTT; CDR3 protein: CASSLVLAGGPDTQYF
clone size: NA; V gene: TRBV13; D gene: TRBD1; J gene: TRBJ1-3; CDR3 DNA: TGTGCCAGCAGCCCCGTAACACCTCCAACAGGGGAAGGAAACACCATATATTTT; CDR3 protein: CASSPVTPPTGEGNTIYF
clone size: NA; V gene: TRBV12-5; D gene: TRBD2; J gene: TRBJ2-7; CDR3 DNA: TGTGCTAGTGGTTCGGGAGGCTCCTACGAGCAGTACTTC; CDR3 protein: CASGSGGSYEQYF
clone size: NA; V gene: TRBV5-1; D gene: NA; J gene: TRBJ2-7; CDR3 DNA: TGCGCCAGCAGCTCGGGCGGACAAGTAGGCCAGTACTTC; CDR3 protein: CASSSGGQVGQYF
clone size: NA; V gene: TRBV7-9; D gene: NA; J gene: TRBJ2-1; CDR3 DNA: TGTGCCAGCAGGGCGGGCCTCGGTGAGCAGTTCTTC; CDR3 protein: CASRAGLGEQFF